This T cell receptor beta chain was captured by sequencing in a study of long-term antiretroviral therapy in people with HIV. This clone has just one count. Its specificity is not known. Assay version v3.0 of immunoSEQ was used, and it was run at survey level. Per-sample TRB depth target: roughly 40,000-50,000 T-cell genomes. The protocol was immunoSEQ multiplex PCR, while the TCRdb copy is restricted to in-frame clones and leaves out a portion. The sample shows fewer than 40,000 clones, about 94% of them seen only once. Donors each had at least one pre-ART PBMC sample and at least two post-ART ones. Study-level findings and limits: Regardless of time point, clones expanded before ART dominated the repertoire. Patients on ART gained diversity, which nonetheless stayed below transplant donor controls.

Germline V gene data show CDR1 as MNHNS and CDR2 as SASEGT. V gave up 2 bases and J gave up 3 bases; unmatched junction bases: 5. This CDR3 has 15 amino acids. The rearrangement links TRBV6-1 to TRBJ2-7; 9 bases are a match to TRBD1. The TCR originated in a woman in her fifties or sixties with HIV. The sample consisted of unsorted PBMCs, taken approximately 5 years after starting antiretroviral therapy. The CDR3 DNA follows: TGTGCCAGCAGTGAATTGACAGGGGGGTTCTACGAGCAGTACTTC. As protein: CASSELTGGFYEQYF.